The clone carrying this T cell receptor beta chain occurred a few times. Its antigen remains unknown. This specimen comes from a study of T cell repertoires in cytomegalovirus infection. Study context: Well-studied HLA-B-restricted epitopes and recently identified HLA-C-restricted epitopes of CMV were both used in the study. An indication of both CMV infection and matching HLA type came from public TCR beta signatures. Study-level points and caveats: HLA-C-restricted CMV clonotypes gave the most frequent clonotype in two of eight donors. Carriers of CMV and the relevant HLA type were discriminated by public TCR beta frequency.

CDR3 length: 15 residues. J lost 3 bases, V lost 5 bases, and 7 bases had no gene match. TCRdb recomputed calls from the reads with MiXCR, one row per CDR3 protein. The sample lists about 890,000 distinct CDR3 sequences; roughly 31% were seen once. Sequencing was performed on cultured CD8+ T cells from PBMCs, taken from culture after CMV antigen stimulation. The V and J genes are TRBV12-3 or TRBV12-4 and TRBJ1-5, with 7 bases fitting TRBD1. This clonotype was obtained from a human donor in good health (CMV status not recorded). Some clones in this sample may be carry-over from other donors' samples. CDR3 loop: CASSVDRILNQPQHF. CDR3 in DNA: TGTGCCAGCAGTGTGGACAGGATTCTCAATCAGCCCCAGCATTTT.